The clone carrying this T cell receptor (beta chain) has only a few counts. Its antigen remains unidentified. In making TCR cDNA, 5'RACE template switching added a universal primer site and UMIs to it. Each CDR3 protein is one row after TCRdb ran MiXCR on the 5' RACE reads. The sample holds some 670,000 distinct CDR3 sequences, around 12% seen once. This specimen belongs to a study of T cells after yellow fever vaccination. Notes on the study in general: There was a small share of clonotypes that showed up in both the CD4 and CD8 compartments. Post-booster repertoires again held most primary-vaccination clones (roughly 95% CD4, roughly 88% CD8).

V was pared by 5 bases and J by 5 bases, with 15 bases between. The germline V gene encodes CDR1 SGHTA and CDR2 FQGNSA. The CDR3 runs to 14 residues. The chain employs TRBV7-2 and TRBJ1-2; possible D gene TRBD1, 5 bases. The sequences come from PBMCs, collected on the day of the yellow fever booster vaccination. The sequence came from a man younger than 40 who received the YFV17D yellow fever vaccine. In DNA, the CDR3 is TGTGCCAGCAGCAAGGACGGGACCGCATATGGCTACACCTTC. Its translation is CASSKDGTAYGYTF.